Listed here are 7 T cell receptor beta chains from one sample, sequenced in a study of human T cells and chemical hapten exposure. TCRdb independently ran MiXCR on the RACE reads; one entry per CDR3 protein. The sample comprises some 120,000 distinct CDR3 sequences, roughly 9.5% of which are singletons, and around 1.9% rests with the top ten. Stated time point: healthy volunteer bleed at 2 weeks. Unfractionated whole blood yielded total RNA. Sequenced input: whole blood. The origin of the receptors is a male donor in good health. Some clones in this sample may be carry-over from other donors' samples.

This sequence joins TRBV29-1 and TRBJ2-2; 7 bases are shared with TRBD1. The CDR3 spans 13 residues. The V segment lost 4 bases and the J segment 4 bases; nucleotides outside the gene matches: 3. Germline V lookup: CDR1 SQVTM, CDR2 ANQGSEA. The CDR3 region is CSVVRQGTGELFF. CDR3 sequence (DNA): TGCAGCGTTGTTAGACAGGGCACCGGGGAGCTGTTTTTT.

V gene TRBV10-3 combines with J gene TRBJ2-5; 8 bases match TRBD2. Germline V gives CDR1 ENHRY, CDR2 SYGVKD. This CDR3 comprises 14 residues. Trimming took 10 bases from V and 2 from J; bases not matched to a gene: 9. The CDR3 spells CATSLAGSQETQYF. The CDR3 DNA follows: TGTGCCACCTCGCTAGCGGGCTCACAAGAGACCCAGTACTTC.

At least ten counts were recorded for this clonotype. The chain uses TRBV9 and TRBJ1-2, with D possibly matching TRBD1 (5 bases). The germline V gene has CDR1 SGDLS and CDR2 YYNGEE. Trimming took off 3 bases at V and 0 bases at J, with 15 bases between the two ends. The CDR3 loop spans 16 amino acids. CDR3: CASSGFGDVANYGYTF. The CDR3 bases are TGTGCCAGCAGCGGCTTCGGGGACGTTGCTAACTATGGCTACACCTTC.

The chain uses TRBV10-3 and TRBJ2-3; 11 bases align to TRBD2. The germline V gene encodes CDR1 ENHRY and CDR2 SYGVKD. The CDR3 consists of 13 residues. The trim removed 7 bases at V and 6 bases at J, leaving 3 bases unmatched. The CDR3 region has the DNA TGTGCCATCAATAGCGGGGGGGCTGATACGCAGTATTTT. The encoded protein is CAINSGGADTQYF.

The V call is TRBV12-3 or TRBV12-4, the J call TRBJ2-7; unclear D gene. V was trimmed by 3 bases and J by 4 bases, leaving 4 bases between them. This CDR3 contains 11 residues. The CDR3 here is CASSFRYEQYF. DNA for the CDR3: TGTGCCAGCAGTTTTAGGTACGAGCAGTACTTC.

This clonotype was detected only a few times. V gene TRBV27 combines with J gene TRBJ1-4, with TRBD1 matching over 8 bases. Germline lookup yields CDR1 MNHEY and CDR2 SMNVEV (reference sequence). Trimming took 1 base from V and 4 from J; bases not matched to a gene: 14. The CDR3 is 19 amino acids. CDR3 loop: CASSLFRSQGAHGNEKLFF. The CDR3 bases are TGTGCCAGCAGTTTATTTCGTTCCCAGGGGGCGCATGGTAATGAAAAACTGTTTTTT.

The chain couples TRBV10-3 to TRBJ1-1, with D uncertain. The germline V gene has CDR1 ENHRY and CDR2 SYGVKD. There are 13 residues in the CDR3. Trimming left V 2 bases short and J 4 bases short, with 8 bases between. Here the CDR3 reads CAISEGGPTEAFF. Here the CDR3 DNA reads TGTGCCATCAGTGAGGGTGGGCCCACTGAAGCTTTCTTT.